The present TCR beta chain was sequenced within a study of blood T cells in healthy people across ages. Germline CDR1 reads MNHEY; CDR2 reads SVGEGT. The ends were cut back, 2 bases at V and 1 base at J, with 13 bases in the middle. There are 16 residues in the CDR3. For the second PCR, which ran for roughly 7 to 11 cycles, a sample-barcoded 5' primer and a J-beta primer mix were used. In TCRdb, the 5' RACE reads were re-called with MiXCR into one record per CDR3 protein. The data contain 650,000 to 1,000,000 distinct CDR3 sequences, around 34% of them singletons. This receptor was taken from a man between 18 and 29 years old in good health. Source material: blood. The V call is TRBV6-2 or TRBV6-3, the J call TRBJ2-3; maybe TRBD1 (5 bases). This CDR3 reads CASSYSGRVRTDTQYF. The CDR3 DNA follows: TGTGCCAGCAGTTACAGTGGCAGGGTACGCACAGATACGCAGTATTTT.